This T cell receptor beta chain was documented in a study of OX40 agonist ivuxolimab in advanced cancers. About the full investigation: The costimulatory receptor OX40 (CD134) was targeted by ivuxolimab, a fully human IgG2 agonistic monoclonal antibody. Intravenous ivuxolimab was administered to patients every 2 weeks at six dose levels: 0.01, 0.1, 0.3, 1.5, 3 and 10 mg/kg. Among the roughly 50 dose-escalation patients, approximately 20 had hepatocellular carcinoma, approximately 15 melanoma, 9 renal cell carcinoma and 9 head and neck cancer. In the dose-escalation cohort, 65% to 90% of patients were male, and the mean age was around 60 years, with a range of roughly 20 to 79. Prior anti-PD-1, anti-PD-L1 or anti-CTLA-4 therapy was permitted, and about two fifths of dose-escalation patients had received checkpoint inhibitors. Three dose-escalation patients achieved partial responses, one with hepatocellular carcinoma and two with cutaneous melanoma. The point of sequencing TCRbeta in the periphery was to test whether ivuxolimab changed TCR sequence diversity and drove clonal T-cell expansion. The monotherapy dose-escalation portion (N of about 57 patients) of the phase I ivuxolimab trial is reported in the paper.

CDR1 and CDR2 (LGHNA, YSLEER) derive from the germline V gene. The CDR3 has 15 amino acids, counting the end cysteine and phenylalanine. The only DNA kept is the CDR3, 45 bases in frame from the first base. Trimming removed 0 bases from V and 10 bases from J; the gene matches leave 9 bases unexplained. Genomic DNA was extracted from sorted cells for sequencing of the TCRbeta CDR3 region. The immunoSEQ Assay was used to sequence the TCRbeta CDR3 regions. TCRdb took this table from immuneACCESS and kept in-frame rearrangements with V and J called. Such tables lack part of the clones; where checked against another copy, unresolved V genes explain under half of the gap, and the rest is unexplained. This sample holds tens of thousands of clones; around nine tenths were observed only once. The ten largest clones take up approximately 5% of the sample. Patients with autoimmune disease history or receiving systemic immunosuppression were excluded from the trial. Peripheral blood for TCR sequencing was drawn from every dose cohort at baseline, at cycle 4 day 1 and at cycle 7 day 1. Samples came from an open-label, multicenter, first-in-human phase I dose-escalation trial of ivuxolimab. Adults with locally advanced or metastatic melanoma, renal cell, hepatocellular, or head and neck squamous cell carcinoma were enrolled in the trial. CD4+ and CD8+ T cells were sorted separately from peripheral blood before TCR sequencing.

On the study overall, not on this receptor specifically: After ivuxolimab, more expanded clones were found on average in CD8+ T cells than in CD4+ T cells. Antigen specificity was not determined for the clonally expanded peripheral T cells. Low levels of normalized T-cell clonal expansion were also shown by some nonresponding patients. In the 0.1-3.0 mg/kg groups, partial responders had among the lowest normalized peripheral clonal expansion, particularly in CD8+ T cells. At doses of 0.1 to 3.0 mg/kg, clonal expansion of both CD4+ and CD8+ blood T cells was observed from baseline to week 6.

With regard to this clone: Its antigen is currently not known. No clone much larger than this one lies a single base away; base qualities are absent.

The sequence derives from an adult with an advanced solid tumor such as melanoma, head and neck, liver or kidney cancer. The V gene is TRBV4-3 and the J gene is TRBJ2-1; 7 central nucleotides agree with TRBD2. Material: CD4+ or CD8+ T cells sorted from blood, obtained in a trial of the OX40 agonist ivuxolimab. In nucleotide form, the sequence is TGCGCCAGCAGCCAAGAAGGCGGGAGAGGGGACGAGCAGTTCTTC. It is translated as CASSQEGGRGDEQFF.